This T cell receptor (beta chain) is from a study of cytomegalovirus exposure and HLA in healthy donors. Researchers ran the PCR with 60 Vbeta and 13 Jbeta primers. TCRdb keeps only in-frame clones here, not all; method: immunoSEQ multiplex PCR. Here the sample spans 100,000 to 120,000 clones, approximately 83% being singletons. The CDR3 contains 18 residues. Germline trimming cut 5 bases from V and 0 bases from J; bases unmatched to any gene: 11. Germline-derived CDR1 and CDR2 are SGHTA and FQGTGA. The chain uses TRBV7-3 and TRBJ2-5; 11 nucleotides agree with TRBD2. Material for sequencing was PBMCs. This sequence originates from a man aged 18-30 years in good health and CMV-seronegative. The CDR3 protein is CASSPGLAAGGYQETQYF. CDR3 DNA: TGTGCCAGCAGCCCGGGACTAGCGGCTGGGGGGTACCAAGAGACCCAGTACTTC.